The clone carrying this T cell receptor (beta chain) was seen only once. The junction had 6 bases not matched to a gene; V was cut back by 1 base and J by 3 bases. Germline CDR1 and CDR2: SGHDN and FVKESK. This CDR3 is built from 15 residues. The sample is drawn from a study of PD-1 blockade in mismatch repair-deficient tumors. TCRdb's table, derived via immunoSEQ multiplex PCR, lists solely in-frame clones and lacks some. The table includes about 51,000 clones, 65% to 85% detected once. The sample consisted of peripheral blood, taken roughly 21 weeks after starting pembrolizumab. The receptor was derived from an adult with mismatch repair-deficient cancer. The V gene is TRBV14, the J gene TRBJ2-7, with TRBD1 matching 7 bases. CDR3 coding DNA: TGTGCCAGCAGCCAAGGCAGGGGGATGTTCTACGAGCAGTACTTC. Translating it yields CASSQGRGMFYEQYF. The variable domain in full, completed from reference TRBV14 and TRBJ2-7, reads EAGVTQFPSHSVIEKGQTVTLRCDPISGHDNLYWYRRVMGKEIKFLLHFVKESKQDESGMPNNRFLAERTGGTYSTLKVQPAELEDSGVYFCASSQGRGMFYEQYFGPGTRLTVT.